This T cell receptor beta chain was recovered during a study of cytomegalovirus exposure and HLA in healthy donors. Across the whole study: According to later analysis, the same platform produced the 120 or so validation and around 730 first-cohort repertoires.

With respect to this clone: Its antigen is unidentified. The junction differs from germline at one of its ends, possibly a read error.

Study-level results: Subsequent analysis showed first-cohort TCR clusters tending to co-occur in some 110 validation repertoires. The classifier, whose performance was assessed in both the original and validation cohorts, reportedly diagnosed cytomegalovirus status with high specificity and sensitivity. Overall, around 160 TCR beta chains were annotated as cytomegalovirus-associated.

Profiling relied on immunoSEQ multiplex PCR, and the TCRdb table lists in-frame clones only, not all of them. The sample contains some 240,000 clones, around 87% of which appear only once. Looked up from germline, CDR1 is MDHEN and CDR2 is SYDVKM. The CDR3 has 17 residues. The chain uses TRBV28 and TRBJ2-7, with 10 bases lining up with TRBD1. The TCR originated in a woman aged 18-29 years in good health and CMV-seropositive. The specimen sequenced was PBMCs. CDR3 nucleotides: TGTGCCAGCAGGAGGGGGCTGGGACAGGGGTCCTCCGACGAGCAGTACTTC. This translates into CASRRGLGQGSSDEQYF.